This TCR beta chain was sequenced for a study of blood T cell repertoires in COVID-19. Across the whole study: Acute and convalescent COVID-19 samples came from the United States, Italy and Spain.

The data were produced by immunoSEQ multiplex PCR, yet TCRdb's version contains in-frame clones alone and is incomplete. There are about 480,000 clones in the sample; roughly 88% occur only once, and 1.8% lies in the top ten. V was pared by 9 bases and J by 5 bases, with 11 bases between. This CDR3 region has 11 residues. Germline assignment: CDR1 SGHNT and CDR2 YYREEE (reference sequence). Participant-given clinical history determined each cohort assignment. The V call is TRBV5-4, the J call TRBJ2-5, with a tentative D call TRBD1 (6 bases). Material: PBMCs or T cells enriched from blood (not recorded which). The receptor's source is a woman in her forties who had recovered from COVID-19. The CDR3 DNA reads TGTGCCACCACCAGGGGTGAGACCCAGTACTTC. Protein product: CATTRGETQYF.